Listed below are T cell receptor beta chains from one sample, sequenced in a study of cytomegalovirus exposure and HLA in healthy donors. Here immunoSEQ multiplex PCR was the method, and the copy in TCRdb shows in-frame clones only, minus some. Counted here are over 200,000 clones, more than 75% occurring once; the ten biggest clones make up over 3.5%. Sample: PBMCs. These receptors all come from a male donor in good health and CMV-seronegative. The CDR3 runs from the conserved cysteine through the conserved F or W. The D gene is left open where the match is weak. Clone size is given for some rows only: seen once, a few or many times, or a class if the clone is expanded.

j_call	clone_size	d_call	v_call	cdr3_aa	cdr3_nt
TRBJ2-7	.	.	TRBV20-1	CSVGENYEQYF	TGCAGTGTTGGAGAAAACTACGAGCAGTACTTC
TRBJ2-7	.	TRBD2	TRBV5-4	CASSLRGGRSHEQYF	TGTGCCAGCAGCTTGCGGGGGGGCAGGAGCCACGAGCAGTACTTC
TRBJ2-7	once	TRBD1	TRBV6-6	CASRSPGQHSYEQYF	TGTGCCAGCAGGTCCCCGGGACAGCACTCCTACGAGCAGTACTTC
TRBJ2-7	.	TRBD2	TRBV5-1	CASSLVVQRGTYEQYF	TGCGCCAGCAGCTTGGTGGTCCAGCGGGGGACCTACGAGCAGTACTTC
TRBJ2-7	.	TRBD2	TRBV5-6	CASSRGTSGSHEQYF	TGTGCCAGCAGCCGCGGGACTAGCGGGAGCCACGAGCAGTACTTC
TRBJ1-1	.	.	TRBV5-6	CASSHTAAQVVNTEAFF	TGTGCCAGCAGCCACACGGCGGCTCAAGTCGTGAACACTGAAGCTTTCTTT
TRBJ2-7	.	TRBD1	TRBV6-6	CASSPGTGSYEQYF	TGTGCCAGCAGTCCTGGGACAGGGTCCTACGAGCAGTACTTC
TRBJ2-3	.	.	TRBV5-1	CASSLGSSPTENTQYF	TGCGCCAGCAGCTTGGGATCTAGCCCAACCGAGAATACGCAGTATTTT
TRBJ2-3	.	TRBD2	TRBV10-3	CAISGGEGLTDTQYF	TGTGCCATCAGTGGGGGGGAGGGTCTGACAGATACGCAGTATTTT
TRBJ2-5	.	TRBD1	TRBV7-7	CASSSDREEETQYF	TGTGCTAGCAGCTCGGACAGGGAGGAGGAGACCCAGTACTTC
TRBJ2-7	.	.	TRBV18	CASSQGSYEQYF	TGTGCCAGCTCTCAGGGTTCCTACGAGCAGTACTTC
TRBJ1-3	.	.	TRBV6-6	CASSYGEGHTGNTIYF	TGTGCCAGCAGTTACGGGGAGGGGCACACTGGAAACACCATATATTTT
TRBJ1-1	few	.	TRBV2	CASSGVTGNTEAFF	TGTGCCAGCAGTGGGGTTACAGGGAACACTGAAGCTTTCTTT
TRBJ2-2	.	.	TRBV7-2	CASSLLGPGDTGELFF	TGTGCCAGCAGCTTATTGGGCCCGGGGGACACCGGGGAGCTGTTTTTT
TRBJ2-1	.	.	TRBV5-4	CASSLEQVPEQFF	TGTGCCAGCAGCTTGGAACAGGTCCCTGAGCAGTTCTTC
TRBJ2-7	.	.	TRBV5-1	CASSEQVDYEQYF	TGCGCCAGCAGTGAACAGGTTGACTACGAGCAGTACTTC
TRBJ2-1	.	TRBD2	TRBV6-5	CGVGTNDVYEQFF	TGCGGCGTAGGGACTAATGATGTGTATGAGCAGTTCTTC
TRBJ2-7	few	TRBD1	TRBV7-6	CASSLASGTGLYEQYF	TGTGCCAGCAGCTTAGCCTCCGGGACAGGGCTTTACGAGCAGTACTTC
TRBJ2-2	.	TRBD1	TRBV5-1	CASRQGTGNTGELFF	TGCGCCAGCAGACAGGGGACGGGGAACACCGGGGAGCTGTTTTTT
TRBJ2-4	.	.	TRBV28	CASSLHRGGTVLAKNIQYF	TGTGCCAGCAGTTTACATCGGGGGGGGACAGTCCTAGCCAAAAACATTCAGTACTTC
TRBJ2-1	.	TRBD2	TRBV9	CASSVASGIAYNEQFF	TGTGCCAGCAGCGTAGCGAGCGGGATAGCCTACAATGAGCAGTTCTTC
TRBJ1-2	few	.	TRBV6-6	CASSLQGEGNYGYTF	TGTGCCAGCAGCCTCCAAGGGGAGGGTAACTATGGCTACACCTTC
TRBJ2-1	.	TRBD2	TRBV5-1	CASHFYDSGSPYEQFF	TGCGCCAGTCACTTCTACGATAGCGGGAGTCCGTATGAGCAGTTCTTC
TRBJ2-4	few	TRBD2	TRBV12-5	CASVKYIEAEGSGGDKNIQYF	TGTGCTAGTGTTAAATACATAGAGGCCGAGGGGTCGGGGGGGGACAAAAACATTCAGTACTTC
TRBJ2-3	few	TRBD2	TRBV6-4	CASSEQGLAGTDTQYF	TGTGCCAGCAGTGAACAAGGACTAGCGGGCACAGATACGCAGTATTTT
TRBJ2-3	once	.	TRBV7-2	CASSLRQSTDTQYF	TGTGCCAGCAGCCTTAGACAAAGCACAGATACGCAGTATTTT
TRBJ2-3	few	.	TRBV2	CATSPQYF	TGTGCCACCTCACCACAGTATTTT
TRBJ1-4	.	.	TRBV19	CASSGTRNEKLFF	TGTGCCAGCTCCGGGACACGCAATGAAAAACTGTTTTTT
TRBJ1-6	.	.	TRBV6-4	CASSVDSQGNSPLHF	TGTGCCAGCAGTGTGGACAGCCAGGGCAATTCACCCCTCCACTTT
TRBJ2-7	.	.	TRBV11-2	CASSWAGVYEQYF	TGTGCCAGCAGCTGGGCAGGGGTCTACGAGCAGTACTTC
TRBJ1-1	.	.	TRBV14	CASSARLVYTEAFF	TGTGCCAGCAGCGCCCGATTAGTGTACACTGAAGCTTTCTTT
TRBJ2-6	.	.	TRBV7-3	CASSLGGSGANVLTF	TGTGCCAGCAGCTTAGGGGGGAGTGGGGCCAACGTCCTGACTTTC
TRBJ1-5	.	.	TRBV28	CASSLPTGLFDQPQHF	TGTGCCAGCAGTTTGCCCACAGGCCTGTTCGATCAGCCCCAGCATTTT
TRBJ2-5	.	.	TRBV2	CASRLGVGETQYF	TGTGCCAGCAGGCTAGGGGTGGGAGAGACCCAGTACTTC
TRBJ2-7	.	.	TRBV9	CASSVVRRRESAYEQYF	TGTGCCAGCAGCGTAGTACGGCGACGGGAGTCCGCCTACGAGCAGTACTTC
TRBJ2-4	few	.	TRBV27	CASSRGGSRGNGNIQYF	TGTGCCAGCAGTAGGGGAGGAAGCAGGGGGAACGGTAACATTCAGTACTTC
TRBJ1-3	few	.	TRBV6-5	CASRGTGRNTIYF	TGTGCCAGCAGGGGCACAGGGAGAAACACCATATATTTT
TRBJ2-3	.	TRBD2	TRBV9	CASSVGGASDTQYF	TGTGCCAGCAGCGTCGGGGGGGCATCAGATACGCAGTATTTT
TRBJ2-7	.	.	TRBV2	CASSGRLDGTYEQYF	TGTGCCAGCAGTGGGCGACTAGACGGGACCTACGAGCAGTACTTC